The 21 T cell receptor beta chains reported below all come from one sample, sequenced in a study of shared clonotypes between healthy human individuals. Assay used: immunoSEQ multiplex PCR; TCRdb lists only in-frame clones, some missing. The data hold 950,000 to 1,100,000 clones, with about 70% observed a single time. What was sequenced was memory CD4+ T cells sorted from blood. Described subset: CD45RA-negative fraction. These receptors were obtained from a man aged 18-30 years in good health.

CDR3 amino acids: CSARRKSEAFF. As DNA, the CDR3 is TGCAGTGCCCGCCGAAAGAGTGAAGCTTTCTTT. The chain carries TRBV20-1 and TRBJ1-1; unclear D gene. V lost 6 bases to trimming and J lost 7 bases, with 12 bases between them. CDR3 length equals 11 residues. The germline CDR1 and CDR2 sequences are DFQATT and SNEGSKA (reference sequence).

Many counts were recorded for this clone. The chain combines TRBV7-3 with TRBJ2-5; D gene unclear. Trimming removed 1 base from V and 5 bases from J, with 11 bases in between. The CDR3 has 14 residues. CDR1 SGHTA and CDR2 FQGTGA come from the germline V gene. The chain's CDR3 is CASSLNRYGETQYF. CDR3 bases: TGTGCCAGCAGCTTAAACCGTTATGGGGAGACCCAGTACTTC. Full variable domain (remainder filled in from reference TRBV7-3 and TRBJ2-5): GAGVSQTPSNKVTEKGKYVELRCDPISGHTALYWYRQSLGQGPEFLIYFQGTGAADDSGLPNDRFFAVRPEGSVSTLKIQRTERGDSAVYLCASSLNRYGETQYFGPGTRLLVL.

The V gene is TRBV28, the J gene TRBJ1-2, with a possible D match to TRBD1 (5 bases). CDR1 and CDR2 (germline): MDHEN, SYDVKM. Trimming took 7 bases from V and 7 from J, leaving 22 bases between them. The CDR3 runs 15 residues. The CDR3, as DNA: TGTGCCAGCATTGTAACAGGTTCGATCTCAGGTGGCTACACCTTC. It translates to CASIVTGSISGGYTF.

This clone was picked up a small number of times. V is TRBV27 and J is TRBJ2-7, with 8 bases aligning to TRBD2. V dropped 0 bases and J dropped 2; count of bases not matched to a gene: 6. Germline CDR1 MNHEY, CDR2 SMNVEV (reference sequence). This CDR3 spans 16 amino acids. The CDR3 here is CASSLSLTSGPYEQYF. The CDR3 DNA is TGTGCCAGCAGTTTATCGTTAACTAGCGGCCCCTACGAGCAGTACTTC.

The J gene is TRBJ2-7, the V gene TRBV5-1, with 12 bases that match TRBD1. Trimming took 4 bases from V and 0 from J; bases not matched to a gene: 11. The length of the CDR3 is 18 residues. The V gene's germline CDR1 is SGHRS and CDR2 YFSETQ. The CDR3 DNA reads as TGCGCCAGCAGCCTCTCTCCGGGACAGGGGGCCTCCTCCTACGAGCAGTACTTC. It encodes CASSLSPGQGASSYEQYF.

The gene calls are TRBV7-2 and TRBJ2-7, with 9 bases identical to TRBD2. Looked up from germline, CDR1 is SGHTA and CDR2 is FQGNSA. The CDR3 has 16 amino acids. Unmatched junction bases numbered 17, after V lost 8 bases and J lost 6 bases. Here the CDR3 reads CASSATSQREEVEQYF. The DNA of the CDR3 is TGTGCCAGCTCCGCAACCAGCCAGCGGGAGGAGGTCGAGCAGTACTTC.

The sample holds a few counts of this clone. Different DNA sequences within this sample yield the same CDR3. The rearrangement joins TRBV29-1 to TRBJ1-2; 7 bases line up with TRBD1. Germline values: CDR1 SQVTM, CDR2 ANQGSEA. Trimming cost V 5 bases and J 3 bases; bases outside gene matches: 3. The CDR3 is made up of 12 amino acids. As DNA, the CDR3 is TGCAGCGTTTCAGGACAGGACTATGGCTACACCTTC. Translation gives CSVSGQDYGYTF.

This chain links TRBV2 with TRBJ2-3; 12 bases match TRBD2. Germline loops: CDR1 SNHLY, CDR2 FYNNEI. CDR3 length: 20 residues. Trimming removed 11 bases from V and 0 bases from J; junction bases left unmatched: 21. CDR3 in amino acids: CAVGHASGLAGLASTDTQYF. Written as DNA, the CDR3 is TGTGCCGTTGGACACGCATCAGGACTAGCGGGGCTAGCTAGCACAGATACGCAGTATTTT.

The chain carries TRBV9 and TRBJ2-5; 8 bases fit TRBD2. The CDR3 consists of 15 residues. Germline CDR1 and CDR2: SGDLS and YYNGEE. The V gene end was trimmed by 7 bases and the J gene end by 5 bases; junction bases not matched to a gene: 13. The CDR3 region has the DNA TGTGCCAGCGTGAAGGGAGCGGGAGTGGGGGAGACCCAGTACTTC. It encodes CASVKGAGVGETQYF.

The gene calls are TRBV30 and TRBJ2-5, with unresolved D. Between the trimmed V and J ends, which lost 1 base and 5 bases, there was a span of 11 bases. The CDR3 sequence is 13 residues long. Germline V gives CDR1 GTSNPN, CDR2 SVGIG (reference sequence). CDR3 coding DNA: TGTGCCTGGAGTGCCCGACTGGGGGAGACCCAGTACTTC. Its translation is CAWSARLGETQYF.

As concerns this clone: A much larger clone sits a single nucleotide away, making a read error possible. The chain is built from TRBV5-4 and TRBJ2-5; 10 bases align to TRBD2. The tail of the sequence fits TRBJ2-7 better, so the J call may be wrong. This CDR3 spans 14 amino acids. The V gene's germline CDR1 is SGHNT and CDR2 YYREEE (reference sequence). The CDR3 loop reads CASSPSGSSYEQYF. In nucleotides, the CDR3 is TGTGCCAGCAGCCCTAGCGGGAGCTCCTACGAGCAGTACTTC.

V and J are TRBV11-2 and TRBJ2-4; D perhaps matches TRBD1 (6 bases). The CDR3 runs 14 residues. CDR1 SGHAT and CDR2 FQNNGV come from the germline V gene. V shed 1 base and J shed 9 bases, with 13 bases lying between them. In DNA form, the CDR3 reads TGTGCCAGCAGCTTAGTGCTTGAGGACAGCATTCAGTACTTC. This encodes CASSLVLEDSIQYF.

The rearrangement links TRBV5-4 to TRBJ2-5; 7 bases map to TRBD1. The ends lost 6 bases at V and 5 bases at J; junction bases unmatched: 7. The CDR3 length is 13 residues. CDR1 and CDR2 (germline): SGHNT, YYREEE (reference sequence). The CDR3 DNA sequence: TGTGCCAGCAACTTCGGACAGGCGGAGACCCAGTACTTC. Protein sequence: CASNFGQAETQYF.

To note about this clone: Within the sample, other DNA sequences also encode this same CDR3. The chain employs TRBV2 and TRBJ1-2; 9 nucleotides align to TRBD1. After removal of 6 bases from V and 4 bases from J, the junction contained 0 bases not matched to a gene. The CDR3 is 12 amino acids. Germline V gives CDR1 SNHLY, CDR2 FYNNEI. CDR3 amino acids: CASRGQGYGYTF. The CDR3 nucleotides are TGTGCCAGCAGGGGACAGGGCTATGGCTACACCTTC.

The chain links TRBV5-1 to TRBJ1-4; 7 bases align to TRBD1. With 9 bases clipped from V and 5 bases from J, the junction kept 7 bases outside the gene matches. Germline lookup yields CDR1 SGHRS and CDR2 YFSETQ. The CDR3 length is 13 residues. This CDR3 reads CATRDSQNEKLFF. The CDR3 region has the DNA TGCGCCACCCGGGACAGTCAAAATGAAAAACTGTTTTTT.

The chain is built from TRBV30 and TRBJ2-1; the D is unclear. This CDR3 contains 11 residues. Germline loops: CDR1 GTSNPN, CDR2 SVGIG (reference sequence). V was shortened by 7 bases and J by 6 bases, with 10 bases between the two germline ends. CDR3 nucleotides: TGTGCCTACCACCCCTCCAATGAGCAGTTCTTC. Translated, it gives CAYHPSNEQFF. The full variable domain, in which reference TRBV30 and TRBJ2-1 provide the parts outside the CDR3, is SQTIHQWPATLVQPVGSPLSLECTVEGTSNPNLYWYRQAAGRGLQLLFYSVGIGQISSEVPQNLSASRPQDRQFILSSKKLLLSDSGFYLCAYHPSNEQFFGPGTRLTVL.

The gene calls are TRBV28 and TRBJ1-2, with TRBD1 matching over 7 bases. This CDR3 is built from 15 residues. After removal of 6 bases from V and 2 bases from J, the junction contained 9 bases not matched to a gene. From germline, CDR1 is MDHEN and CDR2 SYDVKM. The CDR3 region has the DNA TGTGCCAGCAGCCCACAGGGGAATCGGAACTATGGCTACACCTTC. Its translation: CASSPQGNRNYGYTF.

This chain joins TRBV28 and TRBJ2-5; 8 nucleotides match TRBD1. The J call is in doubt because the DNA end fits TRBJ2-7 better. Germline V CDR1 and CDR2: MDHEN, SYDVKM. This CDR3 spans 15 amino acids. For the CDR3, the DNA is TGTGCCAGCAGTGCTCCGGACAGGGCCGTGTACGAGCAGTACTTC. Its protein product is CASSAPDRAVYEQYF.

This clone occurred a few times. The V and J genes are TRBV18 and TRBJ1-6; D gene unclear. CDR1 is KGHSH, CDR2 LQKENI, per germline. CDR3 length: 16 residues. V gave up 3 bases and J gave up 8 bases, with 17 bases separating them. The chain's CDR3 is CASSPAGQPLYSPLHF. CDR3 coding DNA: TGTGCCAGCTCACCGGCGGGTCAGCCGCTTTATTCACCCCTCCACTTT.

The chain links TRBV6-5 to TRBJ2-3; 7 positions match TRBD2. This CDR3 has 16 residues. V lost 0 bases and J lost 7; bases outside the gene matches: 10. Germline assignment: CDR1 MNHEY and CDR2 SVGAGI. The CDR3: CASSYSREPGPNTQYF. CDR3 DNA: TGTGCCAGCAGTTACTCGCGGGAGCCGGGACCCAATACGCAGTATTTT.

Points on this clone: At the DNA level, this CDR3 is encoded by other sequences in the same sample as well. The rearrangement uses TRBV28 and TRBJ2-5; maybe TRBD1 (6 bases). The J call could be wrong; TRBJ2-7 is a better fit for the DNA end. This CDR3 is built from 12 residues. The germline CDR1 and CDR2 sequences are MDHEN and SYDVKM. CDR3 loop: CASGTPPYEQYF. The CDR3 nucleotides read TGTGCCAGCGGGACACCTCCCTACGAGCAGTACTTC.